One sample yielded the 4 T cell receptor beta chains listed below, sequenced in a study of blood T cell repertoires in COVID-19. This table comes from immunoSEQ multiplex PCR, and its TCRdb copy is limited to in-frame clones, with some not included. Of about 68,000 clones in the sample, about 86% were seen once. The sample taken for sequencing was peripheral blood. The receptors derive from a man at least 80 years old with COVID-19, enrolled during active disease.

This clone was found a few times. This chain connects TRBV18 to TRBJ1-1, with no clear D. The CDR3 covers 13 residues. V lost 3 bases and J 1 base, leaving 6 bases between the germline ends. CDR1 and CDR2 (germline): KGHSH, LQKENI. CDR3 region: CASSPQENTEAFF. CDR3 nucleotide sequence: TGTGCCAGCTCACCTCAGGAGAACACTGAAGCTTTCTTT.

In DNA, the CDR3 is TGTGCCAGCAGTGACTCGGACAGAACCACTCCCGATGAGCAGTTCTTC. Protein sequence: CASSDSDRTTPDEQFF. This rearrangement joins TRBV6-4 to TRBJ2-1; weak D call: TRBD1 (6 bases). Per germline, CDR1 MRHNA and CDR2 SNTAGT. Trimming took off 0 bases at V and 8 bases at J, with 17 bases between the two ends. The CDR3 sequence is 16 residues long.

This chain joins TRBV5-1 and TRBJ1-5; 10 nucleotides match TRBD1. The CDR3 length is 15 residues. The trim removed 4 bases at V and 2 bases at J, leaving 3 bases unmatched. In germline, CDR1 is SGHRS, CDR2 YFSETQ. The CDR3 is CASSLGTGGNQPQHF. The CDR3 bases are TGCGCCAGCAGCCTAGGGACAGGGGGCAATCAGCCCCAGCATTTT.

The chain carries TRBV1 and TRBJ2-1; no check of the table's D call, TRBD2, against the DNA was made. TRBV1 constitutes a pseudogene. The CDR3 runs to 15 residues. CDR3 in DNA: TGCACCAGCAGCCCAACCGAGTCATACTACAATGAGCAGTTCTTC. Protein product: CTSSPTESYYNEQFF.